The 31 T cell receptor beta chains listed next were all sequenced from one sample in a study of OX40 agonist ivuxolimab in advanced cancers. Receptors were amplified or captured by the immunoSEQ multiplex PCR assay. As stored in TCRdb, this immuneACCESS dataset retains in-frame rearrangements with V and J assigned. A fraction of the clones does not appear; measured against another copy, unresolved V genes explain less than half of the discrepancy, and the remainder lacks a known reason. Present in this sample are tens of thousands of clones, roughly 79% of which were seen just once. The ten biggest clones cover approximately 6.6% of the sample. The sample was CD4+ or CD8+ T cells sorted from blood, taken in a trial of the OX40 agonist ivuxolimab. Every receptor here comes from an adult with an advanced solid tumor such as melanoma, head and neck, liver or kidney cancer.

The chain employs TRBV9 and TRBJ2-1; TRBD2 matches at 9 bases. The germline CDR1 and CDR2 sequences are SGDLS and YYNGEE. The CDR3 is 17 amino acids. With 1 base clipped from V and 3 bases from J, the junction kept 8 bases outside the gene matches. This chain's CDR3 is CASSVLAGPSVYNEQFF. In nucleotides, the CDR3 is TGTGCCAGCAGCGTACTAGCGGGACCGTCCGTCTACAATGAGCAGTTCTTC.

The CDR3 spells CASSLDRGNTEAFF. Here the CDR3 DNA reads TGTGCCAGCAGCCTGGACAGGGGGAACACTGAAGCTTTCTTT. This chain links TRBV5-4 with TRBJ1-1; 9 bases are a match to TRBD1. Germline assignment: CDR1 SGHNT and CDR2 YYREEE (reference sequence). Trimming cost V 4 bases and J 1 base; bases outside gene matches: 2. CDR3 length equals 14 residues. Drawing the rest from reference TRBV5-4 and TRBJ1-1, the complete variable domain is ETGVTQSPTHLIKTRGQQVTLRCSSQSGHNTVSWYQQALGQGPQFIFQYYREEENGRGNFPPRFSGLQFPNYSSELNVNALELDDSALYLCASSLDRGNTEAFFGQGTRLTVV.

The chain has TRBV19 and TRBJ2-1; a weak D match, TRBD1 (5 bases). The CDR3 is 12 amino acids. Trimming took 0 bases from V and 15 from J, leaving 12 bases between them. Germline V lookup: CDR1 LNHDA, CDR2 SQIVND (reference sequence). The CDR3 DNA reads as TGTGCCAGTAGTATAGATCGGGCAGGGCTGTTCTTC. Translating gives CASSIDRAGLFF.

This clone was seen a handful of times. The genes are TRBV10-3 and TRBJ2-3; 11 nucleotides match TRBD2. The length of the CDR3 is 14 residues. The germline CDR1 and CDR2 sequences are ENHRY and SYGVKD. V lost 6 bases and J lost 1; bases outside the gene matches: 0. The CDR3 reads CAIRGLAGTDTQYF. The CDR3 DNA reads TGTGCCATCAGGGGACTAGCGGGCACAGATACGCAGTATTTT.

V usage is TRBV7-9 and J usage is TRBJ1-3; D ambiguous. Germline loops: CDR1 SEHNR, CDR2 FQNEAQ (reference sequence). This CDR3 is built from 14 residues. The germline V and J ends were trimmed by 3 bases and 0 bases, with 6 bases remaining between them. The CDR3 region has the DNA TGTGCCAGCAGCTTGACCTCCTCTGGAAACACCATATATTTT. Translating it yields CASSLTSSGNTIYF. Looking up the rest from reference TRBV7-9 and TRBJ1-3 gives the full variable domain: DTGVSQNPRHKITKRGQNVTFRCDPISEHNRLYWYRQTLGQGPEFLTYFQNEAQLEKSRLLSDRFSAERPKGSFSTLEIQRTEQGDSAMYLCASSLTSSGNTIYFGEGSWLTVV.

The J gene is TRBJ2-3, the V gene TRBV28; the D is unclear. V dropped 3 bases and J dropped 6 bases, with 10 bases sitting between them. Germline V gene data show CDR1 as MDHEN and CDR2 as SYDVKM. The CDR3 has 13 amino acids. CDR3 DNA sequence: TGTGCCAGCAGTTTTCGAAGGGATGATACGCAGTATTTT. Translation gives CASSFRRDDTQYF.

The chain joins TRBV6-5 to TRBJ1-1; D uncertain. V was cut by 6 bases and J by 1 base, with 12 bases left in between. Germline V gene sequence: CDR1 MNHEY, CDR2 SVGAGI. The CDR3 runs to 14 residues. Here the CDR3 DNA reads TGTGCCAGCAGCCTAGGTGCAGCGAACACTGAAGCTTTCTTT. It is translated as CASSLGAANTEAFF.

CDR3 amino acids: CASSPIGQLLTDTQYF. The CDR3 DNA reads TGTGCCAGCAGCCCAATCGGACAGTTGTTGACAGATACGCAGTATTTT. The chain joins TRBV7-9 to TRBJ2-3; weak D call: TRBD1 (6 bases). This CDR3 has 16 residues. V lost 5 bases and J 3 bases, leaving 18 bases between the germline ends. CDR1 SEHNR and CDR2 FQNEAQ come from the germline V gene (reference sequence). The full variable domain, completed using reference TRBV7-9 and TRBJ2-3, is DTGVSQNPRHKITKRGQNVTFRCDPISEHNRLYWYRQTLGQGPEFLTYFQNEAQLEKSRLLSDRFSAERPKGSFSTLEIQRTEQGDSAMYLCASSPIGQLLTDTQYFGPGTRLTVL.

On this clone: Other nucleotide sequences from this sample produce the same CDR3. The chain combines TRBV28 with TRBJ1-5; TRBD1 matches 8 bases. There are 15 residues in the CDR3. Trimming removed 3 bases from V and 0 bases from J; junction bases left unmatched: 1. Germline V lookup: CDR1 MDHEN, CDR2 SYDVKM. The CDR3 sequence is CASSLDRDSNQPQHF. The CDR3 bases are TGTGCCAGCAGTTTGGACAGGGATAGCAATCAGCCCCAGCATTTT.

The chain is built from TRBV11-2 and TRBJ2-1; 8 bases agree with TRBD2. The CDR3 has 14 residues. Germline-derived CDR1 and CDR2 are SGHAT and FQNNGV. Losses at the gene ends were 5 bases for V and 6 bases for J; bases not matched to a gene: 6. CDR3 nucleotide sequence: TGTGCCAGCAGCCTACCGGGACTAGGCAATGAGCAGTTCTTC. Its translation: CASSLPGLGNEQFF.

The CDR3 DNA sequence: TGTGCCAGCAGTCTGTTGGGGCCCATATATGGCTACACCTTC. Amino acid sequence: CASSLLGPIYGYTF. The rearrangement joins TRBV6-5 to TRBJ1-2, with TRBD1 as a possible D gene (5 bases). Germline V gives CDR1 MNHEY, CDR2 SVGAGI. The CDR3 runs 14 residues. Trimming removed 5 bases at V and 5 bases at J, with 15 bases between.

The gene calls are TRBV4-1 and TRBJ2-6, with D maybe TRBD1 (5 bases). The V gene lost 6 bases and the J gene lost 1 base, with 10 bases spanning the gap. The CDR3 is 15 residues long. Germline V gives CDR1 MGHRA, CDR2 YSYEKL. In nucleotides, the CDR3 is TGCGCCAGCAGGTTTGCAGGGTCTGGGGCCAACGTCCTGACTTTC. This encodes CASRFAGSGANVLTF.

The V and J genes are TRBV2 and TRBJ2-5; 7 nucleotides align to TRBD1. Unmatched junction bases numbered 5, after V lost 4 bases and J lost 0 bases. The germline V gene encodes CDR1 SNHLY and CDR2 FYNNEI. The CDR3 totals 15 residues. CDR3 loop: CASSGEGANQETQYF. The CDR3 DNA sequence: TGTGCCAGCAGTGGAGAGGGGGCGAACCAAGAGACCCAGTACTTC.

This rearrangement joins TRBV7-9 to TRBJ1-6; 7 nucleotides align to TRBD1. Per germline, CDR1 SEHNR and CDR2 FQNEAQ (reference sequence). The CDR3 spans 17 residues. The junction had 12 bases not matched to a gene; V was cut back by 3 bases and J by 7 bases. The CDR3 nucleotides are TGTGCCAGCAGCTTGACGATAGGAACAGGGGAAAATTCACCCCTCCACTTT. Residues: CASSLTIGTGENSPLHF.

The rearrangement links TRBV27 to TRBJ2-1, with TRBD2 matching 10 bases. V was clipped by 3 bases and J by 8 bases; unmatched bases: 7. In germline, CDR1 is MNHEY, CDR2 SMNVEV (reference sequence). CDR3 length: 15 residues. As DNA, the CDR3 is TGTGCCAGCAGTTTTAACGGACTAGCGGTTGATGAGCAGTTCTTC. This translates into CASSFNGLAVDEQFF.

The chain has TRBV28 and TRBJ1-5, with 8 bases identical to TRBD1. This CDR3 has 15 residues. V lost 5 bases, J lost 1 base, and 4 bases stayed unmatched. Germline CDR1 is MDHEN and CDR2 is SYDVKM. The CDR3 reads CASSHGQGSNQPQHF. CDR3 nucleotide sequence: TGTGCCAGCAGTCACGGACAGGGAAGCAATCAGCCCCAGCATTTT.

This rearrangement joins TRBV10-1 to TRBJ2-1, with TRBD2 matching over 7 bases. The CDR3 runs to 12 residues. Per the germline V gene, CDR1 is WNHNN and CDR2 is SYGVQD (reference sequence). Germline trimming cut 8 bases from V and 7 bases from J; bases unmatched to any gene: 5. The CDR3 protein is CASSGEGNEQFF. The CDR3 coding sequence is TGCGCCAGCTCCGGGGAGGGAAATGAGCAGTTCTTC.

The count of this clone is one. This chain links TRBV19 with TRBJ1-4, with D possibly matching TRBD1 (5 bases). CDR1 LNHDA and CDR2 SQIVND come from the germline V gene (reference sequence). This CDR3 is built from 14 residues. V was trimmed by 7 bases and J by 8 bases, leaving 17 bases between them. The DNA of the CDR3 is TGTGCCAGTAACACCGGGACCCCAGGGGAAAAACTGTTTTTT. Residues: CASNTGTPGEKLFF.

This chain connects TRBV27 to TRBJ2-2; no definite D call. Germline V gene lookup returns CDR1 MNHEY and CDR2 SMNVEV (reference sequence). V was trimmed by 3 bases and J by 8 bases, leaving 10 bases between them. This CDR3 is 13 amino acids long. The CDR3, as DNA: TGTGCCAGCAGTTTCGGCCGGTCGGGGGAGCTGTTTTTT. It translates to CASSFGRSGELFF.

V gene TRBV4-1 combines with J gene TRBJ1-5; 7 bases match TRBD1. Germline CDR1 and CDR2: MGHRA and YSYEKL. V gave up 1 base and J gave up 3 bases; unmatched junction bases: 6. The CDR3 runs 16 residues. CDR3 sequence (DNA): TGCGCCAGCAGCCAAGGACAGGGCGGGCTCAATCAGCCCCAGCATTTT. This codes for CASSQGQGGLNQPQHF.

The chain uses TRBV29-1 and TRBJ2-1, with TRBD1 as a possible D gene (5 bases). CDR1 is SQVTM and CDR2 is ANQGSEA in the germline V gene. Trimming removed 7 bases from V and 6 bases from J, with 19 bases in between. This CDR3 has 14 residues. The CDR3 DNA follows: TGCAGCGCCCATGTTTCCGGACACGGCAATGAGCAGTTCTTC. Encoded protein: CSAHVSGHGNEQFF.

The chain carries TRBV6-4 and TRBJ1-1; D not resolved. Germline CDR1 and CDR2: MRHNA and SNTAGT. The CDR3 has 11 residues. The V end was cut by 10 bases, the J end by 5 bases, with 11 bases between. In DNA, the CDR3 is TGTGCCACCACTGGCCGTACTGAAGCTTTCTTT. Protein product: CATTGRTEAFF.

The CDR3 sequence is CASSSTPVYNEQFF. The CDR3 region has the DNA TGTGCCAGCAGCTCGACTCCCGTCTACAATGAGCAGTTCTTC. The chain is built from TRBV11-3 and TRBJ2-1; no clear D gene. The V end lost 4 bases, the J end lost 3 bases, and 10 bases lay between the germline ends. The CDR3 totals 14 residues. Germline values: CDR1 SGHNT, CDR2 YENEEA.

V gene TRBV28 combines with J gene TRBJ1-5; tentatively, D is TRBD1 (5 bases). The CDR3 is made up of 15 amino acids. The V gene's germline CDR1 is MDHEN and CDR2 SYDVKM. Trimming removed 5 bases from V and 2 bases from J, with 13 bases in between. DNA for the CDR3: TGTGCCAGCAGTCGGGGAGGGGTAGGCAATCAGCCCCAGCATTTT. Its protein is CASSRGGVGNQPQHF.

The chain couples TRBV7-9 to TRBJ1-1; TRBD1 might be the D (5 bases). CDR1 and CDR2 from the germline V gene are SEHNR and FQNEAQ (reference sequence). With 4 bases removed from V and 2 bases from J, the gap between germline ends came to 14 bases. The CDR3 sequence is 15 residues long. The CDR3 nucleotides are TGTGCCAGCAGCTCCAGCTGGCAGGGAAACACTGAAGCTTTCTTT. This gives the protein CASSSSWQGNTEAFF.

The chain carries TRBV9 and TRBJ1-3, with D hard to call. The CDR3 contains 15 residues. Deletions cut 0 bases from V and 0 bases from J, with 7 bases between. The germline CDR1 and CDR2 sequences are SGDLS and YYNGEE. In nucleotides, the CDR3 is TGTGCCAGCAGCGTAGACACCGGCTCTGGAAACACCATATATTTT. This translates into CASSVDTGSGNTIYF.

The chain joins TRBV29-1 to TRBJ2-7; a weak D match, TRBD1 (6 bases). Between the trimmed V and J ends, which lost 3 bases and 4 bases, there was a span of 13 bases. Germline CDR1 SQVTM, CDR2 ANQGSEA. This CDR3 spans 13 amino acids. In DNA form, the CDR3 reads TGCAGCGTTGATGGTAGGCAGGGGTACGAGCAGTACTTC. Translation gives CSVDGRQGYEQYF.

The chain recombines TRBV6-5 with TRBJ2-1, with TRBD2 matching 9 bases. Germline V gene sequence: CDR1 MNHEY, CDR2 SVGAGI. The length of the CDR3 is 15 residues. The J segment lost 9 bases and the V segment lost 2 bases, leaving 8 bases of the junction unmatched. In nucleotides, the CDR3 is TGTGCCAGCAGTTACGAGTCTAGCGGGAATGGTGAGCAGTTCTTC. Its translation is CASSYESSGNGEQFF.

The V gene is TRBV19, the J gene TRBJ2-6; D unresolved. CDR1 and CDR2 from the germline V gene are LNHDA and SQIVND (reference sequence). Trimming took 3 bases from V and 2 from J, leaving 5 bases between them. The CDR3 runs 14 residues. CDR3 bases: TGTGCCAGTAGTATCATCCCTGGGGCCAACGTCCTGACTTTC. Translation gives CASSIIPGANVLTF.

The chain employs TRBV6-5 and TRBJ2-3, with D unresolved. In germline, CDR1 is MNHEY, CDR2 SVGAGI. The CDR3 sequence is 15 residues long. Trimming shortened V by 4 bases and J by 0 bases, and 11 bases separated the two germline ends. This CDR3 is CASSSQGFSTDTQYF. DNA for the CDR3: TGTGCCAGCAGTTCTCAAGGGTTTAGCACAGATACGCAGTATTTT.

In DNA form, the CDR3 reads TGTGCCAGCAGCTTGGCAGGGGAGGATACGCAGTATTTT. This gives the protein CASSLAGEDTQYF. V is TRBV7-8 and J is TRBJ2-3; TRBD1 is a possible D gene (6 bases). The V and J ends lost 3 bases and 6 bases respectively, with 10 bases between them. Germline lookup yields CDR1 SGHVS and CDR2 FQNEAQ. There are 13 residues in the CDR3. Together with reference TRBV7-8 and TRBJ2-3, the CDR3 gives the full variable domain: GAGVSQSPRYKVAKRGQDVALRCDPISGHVSLFWYQQALGQGPEFLTYFQNEAQLDKSGLPSDRFFAERPEGSVSTLKIQRTQQEDSAVYLCASSLAGEDTQYFGPGTRLTVL.